This TCR beta chain derives from a study of human T cells and chemical hapten exposure. Study context: A roughly 2 cm by roughly 2 cm inner upper arm patch received 2% DPC for sensitization. Study results and caveats: The number of TCRs above 1 in 1000 frequency did not change after DPC sensitization.

Germline assignment: CDR1 MNHEY and CDR2 SVGEGT. The V end lost 7 bases, the J end lost 4 bases, and 11 bases lay between the germline ends. The CDR3 covers 13 residues. TCRdb re-analysed the RACE reads in MiXCR, keeping a single row per CDR3 protein. Among roughly 70,000 distinct CDR3 sequences listed, 32% were seen once. This clonotype has a handful of counts. The antigen is undetermined. The sample's time point: patch test 1, 2 weeks after DPC sensitization. Stated treatment: therapeutic diphenylcyclopropenone sensitization with weekly scalp DPC. Every donor had alopecia and was 18 to 70 years old; all were suitable for DPC. Unseparated into fractions, whole blood served as the source from which total RNA was extracted.

The chain links TRBV6-2 or TRBV6-3 to TRBJ1-5; D is unresolved. The specimen was whole blood, collected in connection with sensitization to the hapten diphenylcyclopropenone (DPC). This sequence originates from a man aged 40-49 years with alopecia areata. Some clones in this sample may be carry-over from other donors' samples. CDR3 DNA: TGTGCCAGCACCAAAATGGGGAATCAGCCCCAGCATTTT. Protein product: CASTKMGNQPQHF.